Listed below are T cell receptor beta chains from one sample, sequenced in a study of Tregs in tolerant kidney transplant recipients. TCRdb keeps only in-frame clones here, not all; method: immunoSEQ multiplex PCR. The top ten hold 0.55% to 0.65% of the sample, which has hundreds of thousands of clones, 80% to 85% seen once. Sequencing was done on a sample of CD4+ T cells from blood. Receptor source: a human donor in good health. The conserved cysteine and the conserved F or W are not part of the CDR3 here. A row's size may be missing; if present it is once, few, many or a size class.

V gene	clone size	J gene	CDR3 protein
TRBV6-6	few	TRBJ1-2	ASSYSGQGLGGYT
TRBV11-1	-	-	ASSRPGQGYEQY
TRBV29-1	-	TRBJ1-2	SVEGGAGRANGYT
TRBV2	-	TRBJ1-2	ASRTTGINYGYT
TRBV4-2	once	TRBJ2-5	ASSHVGGVRETQY
TRBV19	-	TRBJ2-3	ASSSGSTDTQY
TRBV7-2	-	TRBJ1-4	ASSLVVGGEKLF
TRBV6-6	-	TRBJ1-1	ASSQGAGNTEAF
TRBV4-1	-	TRBJ2-5	ASSQIRGGKTQY
TRBV5-4	few	TRBJ2-2	ASSLGGRNGELF
TRBV6-1	-	TRBJ2-3	ASSETGTGGTDTQY
TRBV18	-	TRBJ1-1	ASSQSSNTEAF
TRBV6-5	-	-	ASSYVSSGRGYEQY
TRBV11-2	-	TRBJ1-5	ASSSPSEGNQPQH
TRBV19	once	TRBJ2-5	ASSGTGGRETQY
TRBV12-5	-	TRBJ2-3	ASALAGGIRNTQY
TRBV18	-	TRBJ2-7	ASSRAGGYGGPEQY
TRBV27	once	TRBJ1-2	ASRFGGGRDNYGYT
TRBV11-3	-	TRBJ2-2	ASSIGTANTGELF
TRBV7-8	-	TRBJ2-2	ASSSRRIAWNTGELF
TRBV18	-	TRBJ1-4	ASSPSSGTVNEKLF
TRBV10-3	-	TRBJ1-1	AISESGTGRMNTEAF
TRBV18	once	TRBJ1-1	ASSPNAGAGNTEAF
TRBV2	-	TRBJ2-7	ASSGARQGSEQY
TRBV30	-	TRBJ1-6	AWSVAGGNSPLH
TRBV5-4	-	TRBJ1-4	ASSSITGGDEKLF
TRBV2	-	TRBJ1-2	ASRQGVSSNYGYT
TRBV6-6	-	TRBJ1-2	ASTGTGAGYT
TRBV11-2	-	TRBJ2-6	ASRFPGLRSGANVLT
TRBV4-1	few	TRBJ1-1	ASSQPGGRGNTEAF
TRBV23-1	once	TRBJ1-4	ASRKGDRGRGHEKLF
TRBV6-1	-	TRBJ2-1	ASTTGGSGNEQF
TRBV7-2	-	TRBJ1-1	ASSFDRVANTEAF
TRBV6-5	-	TRBJ2-2	ASSYGGEDTGELF
TRBV19	-	TRBJ2-2	ASSIEAARTGELF
TRBV27	-	TRBJ2-7	ASSDRDRASYEQY
TRBV30	-	TRBJ2-5	AWDRGQETQY
TRBV5-8	-	TRBJ2-1	ASKLAGLDNEQF
TRBV7-9	-	TRBJ1-6	ASSYHPPGEYNSPLH
TRBV5-1	few	TRBJ1-1	ASRRATGVNTEAF
TRBV19	-	TRBJ2-7	ASRPGTGGSYEQY
TRBV6-1	few	TRBJ2-1	ASSERTSGYNEQF
TRBV19	-	TRBJ1-5	ASSMQGYSNQPQH
TRBV13	-	TRBJ1-3	ASSFDGSSGNTIY
TRBV27	-	TRBJ1-1	ASSTGQVNTEAF
TRBV7-2	-	TRBJ2-7	ASSSLGQGSYEQY
TRBV18	once	TRBJ2-1	ASSPGSGREQF
TRBV7-6	once	TRBJ2-1	ASSSGQGRVGAYNEQF
TRBV19	-	TRBJ2-3	ASSPLFGTDTQY
TRBV18	once	TRBJ2-2	ASSPSPPELF
TRBV5-6	once	TRBJ2-7	ASSLIGNDYEQY